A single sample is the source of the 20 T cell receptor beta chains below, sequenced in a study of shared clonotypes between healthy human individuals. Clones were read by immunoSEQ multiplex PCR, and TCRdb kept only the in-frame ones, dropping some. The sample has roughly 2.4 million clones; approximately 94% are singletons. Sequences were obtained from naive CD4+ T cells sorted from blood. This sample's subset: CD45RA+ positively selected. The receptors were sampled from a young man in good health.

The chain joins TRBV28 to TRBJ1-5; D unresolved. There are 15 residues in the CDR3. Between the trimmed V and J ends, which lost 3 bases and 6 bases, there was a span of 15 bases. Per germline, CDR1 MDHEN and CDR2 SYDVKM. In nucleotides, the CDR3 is TGTGCCAGCAGTTTTGTAGGAGGTGGGTTTCAGCCCCAGCATTTT. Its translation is CASSFVGGGFQPQHF.

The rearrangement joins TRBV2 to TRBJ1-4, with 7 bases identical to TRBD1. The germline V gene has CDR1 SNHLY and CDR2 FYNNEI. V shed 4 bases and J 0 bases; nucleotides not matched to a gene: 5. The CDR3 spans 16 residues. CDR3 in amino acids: CASSAHRGSTNEKLFF. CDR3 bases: TGTGCCAGCAGTGCCCACAGGGGCTCAACTAATGAAAAACTGTTTTTT.

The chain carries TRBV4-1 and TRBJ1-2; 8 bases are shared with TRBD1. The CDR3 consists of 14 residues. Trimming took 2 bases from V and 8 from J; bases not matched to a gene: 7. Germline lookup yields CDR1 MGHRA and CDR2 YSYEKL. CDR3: CASSQRATGGGYTF. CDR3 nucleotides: TGCGCCAGCAGCCAAAGGGCCACAGGGGGAGGCTACACCTTC.

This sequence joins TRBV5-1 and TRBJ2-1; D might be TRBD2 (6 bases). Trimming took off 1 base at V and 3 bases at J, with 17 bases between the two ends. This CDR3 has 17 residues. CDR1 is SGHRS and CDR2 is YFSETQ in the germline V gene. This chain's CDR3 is CASSLRGGVSYYNEQFF. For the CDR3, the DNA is TGCGCCAGCAGCTTGCGTGGAGGGGTTTCTTACTACAATGAGCAGTTCTTC.

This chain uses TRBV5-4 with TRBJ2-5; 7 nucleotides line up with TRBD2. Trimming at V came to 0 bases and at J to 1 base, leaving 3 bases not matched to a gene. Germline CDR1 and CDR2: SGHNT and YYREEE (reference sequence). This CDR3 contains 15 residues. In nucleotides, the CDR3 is TGTGCCAGCAGCTTGGCCGGGACTACCCAAGAGACCCAGTACTTC. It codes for CASSLAGTTQETQYF.

The CDR3 DNA reads as TGTGCCAGCAGCTTAGTTGGGACAGGGGGCGTTTATGAGACCCAGTACTTC. Translated: CASSLVGTGGVYETQYF. This chain links TRBV7-2 with TRBJ2-5, with 12 bases lining up with TRBD1. This CDR3 has 17 amino acids. V lost 1 base, J lost 5 bases, and 8 bases stayed unmatched. Germline V gene data show CDR1 as SGHTA and CDR2 as FQGNSA.

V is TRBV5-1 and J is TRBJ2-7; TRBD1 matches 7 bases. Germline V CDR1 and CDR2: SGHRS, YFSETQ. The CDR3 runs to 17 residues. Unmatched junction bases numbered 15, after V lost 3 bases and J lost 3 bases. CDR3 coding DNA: TGCGCCAGCAGCTACCGAAGGAGACAGGGCCCTCACTACGAGCAGTACTTC. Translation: CASSYRRRQGPHYEQYF.

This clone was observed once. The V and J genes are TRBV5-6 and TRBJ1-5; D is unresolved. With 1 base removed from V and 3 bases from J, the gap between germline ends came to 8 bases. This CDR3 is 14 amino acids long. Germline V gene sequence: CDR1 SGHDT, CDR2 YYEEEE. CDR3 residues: CASSLMRDNQPQHF. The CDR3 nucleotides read TGTGCCAGCAGCTTGATGAGGGACAATCAGCCCCAGCATTTT.

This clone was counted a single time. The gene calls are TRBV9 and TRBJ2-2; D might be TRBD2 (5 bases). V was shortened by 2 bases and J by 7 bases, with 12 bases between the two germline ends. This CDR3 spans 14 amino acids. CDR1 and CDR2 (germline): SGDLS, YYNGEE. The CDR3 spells CASSVERRYGELFF. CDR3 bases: TGTGCCAGCAGCGTGGAGAGGAGGTACGGGGAGCTGTTTTTT.

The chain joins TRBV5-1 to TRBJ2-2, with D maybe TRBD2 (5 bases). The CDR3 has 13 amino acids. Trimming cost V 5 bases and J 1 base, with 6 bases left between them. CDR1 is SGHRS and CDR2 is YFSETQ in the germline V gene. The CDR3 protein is CASSGGNTGELFF. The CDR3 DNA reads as TGCGCCAGCAGTGGAGGGAACACCGGGGAGCTGTTTTTT.

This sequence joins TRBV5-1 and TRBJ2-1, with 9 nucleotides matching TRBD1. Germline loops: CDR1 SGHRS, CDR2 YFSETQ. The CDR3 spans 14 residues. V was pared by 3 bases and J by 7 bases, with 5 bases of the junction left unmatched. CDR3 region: CASSSGTGRNEQFF. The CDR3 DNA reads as TGCGCCAGCAGCTCAGGGACAGGGAGGAATGAGCAGTTCTTC.

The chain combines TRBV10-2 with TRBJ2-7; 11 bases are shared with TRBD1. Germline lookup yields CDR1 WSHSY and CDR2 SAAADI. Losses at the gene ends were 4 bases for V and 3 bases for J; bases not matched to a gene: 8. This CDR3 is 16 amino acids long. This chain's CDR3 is CASSATAGTGGYEQYF. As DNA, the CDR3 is TGCGCCAGCAGTGCCACCGCCGGGACAGGGGGCTACGAGCAGTACTTC.

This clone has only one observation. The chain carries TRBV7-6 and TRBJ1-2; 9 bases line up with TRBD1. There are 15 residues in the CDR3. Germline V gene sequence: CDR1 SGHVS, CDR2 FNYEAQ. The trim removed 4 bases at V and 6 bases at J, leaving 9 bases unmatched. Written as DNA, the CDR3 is TGTGCCAGCAGCTCCGGGACAGGGAAAGTTGATGGCTACACCTTC. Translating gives CASSSGTGKVDGYTF.

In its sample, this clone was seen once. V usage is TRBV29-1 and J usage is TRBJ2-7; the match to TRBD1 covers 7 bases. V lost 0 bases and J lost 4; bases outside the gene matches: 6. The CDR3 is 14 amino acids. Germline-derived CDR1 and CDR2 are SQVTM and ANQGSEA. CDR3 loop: CSVEDQQGRYEQYF. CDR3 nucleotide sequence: TGCAGCGTTGAAGATCAACAGGGGCGATACGAGCAGTACTTC.

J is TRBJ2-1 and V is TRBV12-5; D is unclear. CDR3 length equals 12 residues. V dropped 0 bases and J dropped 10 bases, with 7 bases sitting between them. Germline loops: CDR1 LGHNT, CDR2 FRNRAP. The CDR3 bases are TGTGCTAGTGGTTTGGTACGGAACGAGCAGTTCTTC. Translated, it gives CASGLVRNEQFF.

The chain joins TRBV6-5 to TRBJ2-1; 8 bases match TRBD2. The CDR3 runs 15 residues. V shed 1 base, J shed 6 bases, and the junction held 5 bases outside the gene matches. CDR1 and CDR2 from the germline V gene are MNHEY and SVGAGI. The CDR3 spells CASSYLAGGPNEQFF. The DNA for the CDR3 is TGTGCCAGCAGTTACTTGGCGGGAGGACCCAATGAGCAGTTCTTC.

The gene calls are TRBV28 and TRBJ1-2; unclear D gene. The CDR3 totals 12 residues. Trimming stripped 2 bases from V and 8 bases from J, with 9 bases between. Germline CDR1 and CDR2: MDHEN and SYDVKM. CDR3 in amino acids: CASSLTDRGYTF. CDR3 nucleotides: TGTGCCAGCAGTTTAACCGATCGGGGCTACACCTTC.

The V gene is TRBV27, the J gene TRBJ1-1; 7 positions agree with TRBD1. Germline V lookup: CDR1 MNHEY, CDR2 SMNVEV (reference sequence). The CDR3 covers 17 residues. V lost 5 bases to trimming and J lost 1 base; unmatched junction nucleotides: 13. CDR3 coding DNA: TGTGCCAGCAGTCGTAGCCCAGGGGGAACCAAGAACACTGAAGCTTTCTTT. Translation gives CASSRSPGGTKNTEAFF.

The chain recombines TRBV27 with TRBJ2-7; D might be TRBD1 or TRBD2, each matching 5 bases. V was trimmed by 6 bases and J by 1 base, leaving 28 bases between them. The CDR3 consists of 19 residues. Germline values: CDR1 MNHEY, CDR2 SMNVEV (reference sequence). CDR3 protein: CASRIRGGTLGMGSYEQYF. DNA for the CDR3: TGTGCCAGCAGAATTAGGGGTGGTACTCTCGGGATGGGGTCCTACGAGCAGTACTTC.

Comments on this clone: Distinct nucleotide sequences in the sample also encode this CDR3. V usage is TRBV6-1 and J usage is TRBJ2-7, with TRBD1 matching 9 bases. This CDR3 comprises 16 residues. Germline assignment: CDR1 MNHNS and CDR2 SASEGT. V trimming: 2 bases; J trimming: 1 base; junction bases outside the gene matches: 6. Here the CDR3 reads CASSEIPGQGSYEQYF. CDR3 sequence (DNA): TGTGCCAGCAGTGAAATTCCGGGACAGGGATCCTACGAGCAGTACTTC.